The present T cell receptor (beta chain) was sequenced within a study of shared clonotypes between healthy human individuals. Replicate PCRs for sorted subsets used approximately 220 ng DNA; this equaled tens of thousands of T cell genomes. The assay was immunoSEQ multiplex PCR, and TCRdb's table has in-frame clones only and misses some. Here the sample spans nearly 1,000,000 clones, approximately 80% being singletons. The V gene lost 0 bases and the J gene lost 6 bases, with 12 bases spanning the gap. The CDR3 has 14 amino acids. Looked up from germline, CDR1 is SGHAT and CDR2 is FQNNGV. The chain couples TRBV11-2 to TRBJ2-7, with a weak D call TRBD1 (5 bases). The sample consisted of memory CD4+ T cells sorted from blood. The subset is: CD45RA-negative fraction. This TCR came from a man between 18 and 29 years old in good health. CDR3 region: CASSLDISRAEQYF. CDR3 nucleotide sequence: TGTGCCAGCAGCTTAGATATTTCCAGGGCCGAGCAGTACTTC.